These 24 T cell receptor beta chains originate from one sample sequenced in a study of early T cells in non-severe SARS-CoV-2 infection. TCRdb passed the 5' RACE reads through MiXCR, listing each CDR3 protein once. The sample lists about 110,000 distinct CDR3 sequences, around 10% occurring once. Sequencing was done on a sample of whole blood. The source is an adult who was a healthcare worker with PCR-confirmed SARS-CoV-2 infection or an uninfected control (not recorded which).

This clonotype showed up many times. V gene TRBV20-1 combines with J gene TRBJ2-6, with TRBD2 matching 9 bases. Germline trimming cut 4 bases from V and 1 base from J; bases unmatched to any gene: 11. Germline-derived CDR1 and CDR2 are DFQATT and SNEGSKA (reference sequence). The CDR3 totals 18 residues. This CDR3 is CSAIPLLAGRSGANVLTF. DNA of the CDR3: TGCAGTGCTATACCTTTGCTAGCGGGAAGGTCTGGGGCCAACGTCCTGACTTTC.

This clonotype showed up just once. No conserved phenylalanine or tryptophan is present at the end of the CDR3, so a read error is the likely explanation. This chain uses TRBV5-4 with TRBJ2-3; perhaps TRBD1 as D (6 bases). CDR1 is SGHNT, CDR2 YYREEE, per germline (reference sequence). The ends were cut back, 4 bases at V and 6 bases at J, with 9 bases in the middle. The CDR3 runs to 12 residues. The CDR3: CASSRGSDTQYS. The CDR3 nucleotides read TGTGCCAGCAGCAGGGGGTCGGATACGCAGTATTCT.

The rearrangement joins TRBV2 to TRBJ2-7, with no clear D. Germline CDR1 reads SNHLY; CDR2 reads FYNNEI. There are 12 residues in the CDR3. The V gene lost 3 bases and the J gene lost 9 bases, with 12 bases spanning the gap. CDR3 amino acids: CASSEVQHRQYF. For the CDR3, the DNA is TGTGCCAGCAGTGAGGTCCAGCACCGGCAGTACTTC.

The table lists this clonotype with many counts. The chain joins TRBV18 to TRBJ1-2; D is unresolved. CDR1 is KGHSH, CDR2 LQKENI, per germline. The CDR3 is 14 amino acids. V was cut by 5 bases and J by 3 bases, with 13 bases left in between. DNA for the CDR3: TGTGCCAGCTCAACCATACCGGAGTACTATGGCTACACCTTC. Translated, it gives CASSTIPEYYGYTF.

Regarding this clonotype: This clone may be a read error of a much larger clone one base away. The rearrangement uses TRBV28 and TRBJ2-2, with D tentatively TRBD1 (6 bases). V was shortened by 1 base and J by 8 bases, with 14 bases between the two germline ends. This CDR3 has 15 amino acids. Germline CDR1 is MDHEN and CDR2 is SYDVKM. The DNA for the CDR3 is TGTGCCAGCAGTTTATACGCAGGGGATAGAGGGGAGCTGTTTTTT. It translates to CASSLYAGDRGELFF.

The gene calls are TRBV14 and TRBJ2-2; the D is unclear. CDR1 SGHDN and CDR2 FVKESK come from the germline V gene. The CDR3 runs to 16 residues. V was clipped by 4 bases and J by 5 bases, with 17 bases between them. CDR3 in amino acids: CASSRERVGTTGELFF. The CDR3 bases are TGTGCCAGCAGCCGCGAAAGAGTTGGTACGACCGGGGAGCTGTTTTTT.

This clonotype was recorded at least ten times. The chain uses TRBV4-2 and TRBJ2-1; 14 bases fit TRBD2. The CDR3 spans 18 residues. CDR1 and CDR2 (germline): LGHNA, YNFKEQ. Unmatched junction bases numbered 2, after V lost 1 base and J lost 0 bases. In DNA form, the CDR3 reads TGTGCCAGCAGCCAAGCCGGGACTAGCGGGAGCTCCTACAATGAGCAGTTCTTC. Translated: CASSQAGTSGSSYNEQFF.

This clonotype was detected ten times or more. The chain couples TRBV20-1 to TRBJ2-4; D ambiguous. The V end lost 3 bases, the J end lost 0 bases, and 12 bases lay between the germline ends. Germline-derived CDR1 and CDR2 are DFQATT and SNEGSKA (reference sequence). The CDR3 sequence is 15 residues long. The CDR3 DNA is TGCAGTGCTAGTCGGACGGTGGTAGCCAAAAACATTCAGTACTTC. Protein product: CSASRTVVAKNIQYF.

This clonotype was seen a few times. This sequence joins TRBV6-6 and TRBJ1-5; 8 bases map to TRBD1. The CDR3 length is 13 residues. The V gene end was trimmed by 8 bases and the J gene end by 4 bases; junction bases not matched to a gene: 4. Germline V CDR1 and CDR2: MNHNY, SVGAGI (reference sequence). CDR3 residues: CASSGGTNQPQHF. The CDR3 DNA is TGTGCCAGCTCAGGGGGCACTAATCAGCCCCAGCATTTT.

The table lists this clonotype with many counts. The chain recombines TRBV29-1 with TRBJ2-3; TRBD2 agrees at 11 bases. Losses at the gene ends were 4 bases for V and 3 bases for J; bases not matched to a gene: 15. This CDR3 comprises 18 residues. Germline assignment: CDR1 SQVTM and CDR2 ANQGSEA. The CDR3 DNA sequence: TGCAGCGTTGCTTATTTAAGACTAGCGGGAAAGGGTACAGATACGCAGTATTTT. Amino acids: CSVAYLRLAGKGTDTQYF.

This clonotype was detected only a few times. The chain links TRBV19 to TRBJ2-2; no firm D call. The V gene's germline CDR1 is LNHDA and CDR2 SQIVND (reference sequence). The CDR3 is 14 amino acids. V was trimmed by 10 bases and J by 6 bases, leaving 18 bases between them. CDR3 protein: CATSLGIGSGELFF. CDR3 sequence (DNA): TGTGCCACCTCCTTGGGGATCGGATCCGGGGAGCTGTTTTTT.

This clonotype showed up just a few times. The rearrangement links TRBV5-5 to TRBJ2-1, with D uncertain. Trimming took 1 base from V and 1 from J, leaving 6 bases between them. The germline V gene has CDR1 SGHKS and CDR2 YYEKEE (reference sequence). The CDR3 is 14 residues long. The CDR3 bases are TGTGCCAGCAGCTTGTTTGTTTCCTACAATGAGCAGTTCTTC. This gives the protein CASSLFVSYNEQFF.

This clonotype was seen only a few times. CDR3 protein: CSAALDSNYGYTF. CDR3 sequence (DNA): TGCAGTGCGGCGCTGGACTCTAACTATGGCTACACCTTC. The V call is TRBV20-1, the J call TRBJ1-2; D not certain. V lost 6 bases and J 0 bases, leaving 11 bases between the germline ends. The CDR3 totals 13 residues. Germline V gene sequence: CDR1 DFQATT, CDR2 SNEGSKA (reference sequence).

This sequence joins TRBV29-1 and TRBJ1-1; D is undetermined. V was cut by 5 bases and J by 4 bases, with 11 bases left in between. The CDR3 totals 12 residues. Germline V gives CDR1 SQVTM, CDR2 ANQGSEA. The CDR3 protein is CSVLTLSTEAFF. DNA for the CDR3: TGCAGCGTTCTGACCTTGAGCACTGAAGCTTTCTTT.

The chain combines TRBV29-1 with TRBJ2-6; no clear D gene. The CDR3 extends over 16 amino acids. The V gene's germline CDR1 is SQVTM and CDR2 ANQGSEA. Trimming cost V 4 bases and J 0 bases, with 13 bases left between them. This chain's CDR3 is CSVGHLLVSGANVLTF. In nucleotides, the CDR3 is TGCAGCGTTGGGCATCTTTTGGTCTCTGGGGCCAACGTCCTGACTTTC. Based on the CDR3 plus reference TRBV29-1 and TRBJ2-6, the full variable domain is SAVISQKPSRDICQRGTSLTIQCQVDSQVTMMFWYRQQPGQSLTLIATANQGSEATYESGFVIDKFPISRPNLTFSTLTVSNMSPEDSSIYLCSVGHLLVSGANVLTFGAGSRLTVL.

The chain carries TRBV7-8 and TRBJ2-2; TRBD2 matches at 8 bases. Germline loops: CDR1 SGHVS, CDR2 FQNEAQ. The CDR3 is made up of 15 amino acids. V was pared by 7 bases and J by 8 bases, with 12 bases of the junction left unmatched. This CDR3 is CASKRTSSVLGELFF. CDR3 DNA sequence: TGTGCCAGCAAAAGGACTAGCTCGGTACTGGGGGAGCTGTTTTTT. The entire variable domain, with the rest obtained from reference TRBV7-8 and TRBJ2-2, is as follows: GAGVSQSPRYKVAKRGQDVALRCDPISGHVSLFWYQQALGQGPEFLTYFQNEAQLDKSGLPSDRFFAERPEGSVSTLKIQRTQQEDSAVYLCASKRTSSVLGELFFGEGSRLTVL.

This clonotype was observed a handful of times. The J gene is TRBJ2-1, the V gene TRBV11-2; TRBD2 matches at 8 bases. The V and J ends lost 3 bases and 2 bases, in that order; junction bases with no gene match: 3. The CDR3 totals 15 residues. Germline V gene data show CDR1 as SGHAT and CDR2 as FQNNGV. CDR3 DNA: TGTGCCAGCAGCTTCGCCGGGGGGGCCTACAATGAGCAGTTCTTC. Protein: CASSFAGGAYNEQFF. Complete variable domain (other parts from reference TRBV11-2 and TRBJ2-1): EAGVAQSPRYKIIEKRQSVAFWCNPISGHATLYWYQQILGQGPKLLIQFQNNGVVDDSQLPKDRFSAERLKGVDSTLKIQPAKLEDSAVYLCASSFAGGAYNEQFFGPGTRLTVL.

This clonotype showed up just a few times. This chain links TRBV5-1 with TRBJ1-1, with D possibly TRBD1 on 6 matching bases. V was clipped by 0 bases and J by 3 bases, with 12 bases between them. CDR1 and CDR2 from the germline V gene are SGHRS and YFSETQ. The CDR3 has 15 residues. CDR3 DNA sequence: TGCGCCAGCAGCTTGGAGGGGGACGGGGACACTGAAGCTTTCTTT. It translates to CASSLEGDGDTEAFF.

V usage is TRBV29-1 and J usage is TRBJ2-1; tentative D call: TRBD2 (5 bases). Per germline, CDR1 SQVTM and CDR2 ANQGSEA. V lost 5 bases and J 9 bases, leaving 17 bases between the germline ends. This CDR3 spans 13 amino acids. CDR3 residues: CSVRKPAVREQFF. Written as DNA, the CDR3 is TGCAGCGTTCGTAAACCAGCGGTCCGTGAGCAGTTCTTC.

This clonotype was seen only a few times. The chain recombines TRBV4-2 with TRBJ2-6; D not resolved. This CDR3 is built from 12 residues. The germline V and J ends were trimmed by 4 bases and 6 bases, with 4 bases remaining between them. The V gene's germline CDR1 is LGHNA and CDR2 YNFKEQ. The CDR3 protein is CASSLEANVLTF. DNA for the CDR3: TGTGCCAGCAGCCTGGAGGCCAACGTCCTGACTTTC.

This clonotype was recorded a few times. The V call is TRBV29-1, the J call TRBJ2-7, with 8 bases identical to TRBD2. V shed 7 bases, J shed 6 bases, and the junction held 11 bases outside the gene matches. Germline V gene lookup returns CDR1 SQVTM and CDR2 ANQGSEA. This CDR3 comprises 13 residues. The CDR3 is CSAARGGGFEQYF. The CDR3 bases are TGCAGCGCCGCTCGGGGGGGAGGCTTCGAGCAGTACTTC.

This clonotype was detected only a few times. This CDR3 reads CASSLAENQPQHF. DNA of the CDR3: TGTGCCAGCAGTTTAGCGGAGAATCAGCCCCAGCATTTT. V and J are TRBV12-3 or TRBV12-4 and TRBJ1-5, with unresolved D. The CDR3 has 13 amino acids. V was clipped by 0 bases and J by 4 bases, with 4 bases between them.

This CDR3 reads CASSESREQFF. The DNA of the CDR3 is TGTGCCAGCAGTGAGTCTCGTGAGCAGTTCTTC. The chain links TRBV6-1 to TRBJ2-1; D unresolved. CDR1 and CDR2 from the germline V gene are MNHNS and SASEGT. The CDR3 covers 11 residues. The ends were cut back, 3 bases at V and 9 bases at J, with 6 bases in the middle.

The table lists this clonotype with a few counts. The V and J genes are TRBV3-1 and TRBJ1-1; TRBD1 is a possible D gene (5 bases). The V gene's germline CDR1 is LGHDT and CDR2 YNNKEL (reference sequence). Trimming cost V 7 bases and J 5 bases, with 8 bases left between them. The CDR3 length is 11 residues. Written as DNA, the CDR3 is TGTGCCAGCATGGGACGGACTGAAGCTTTCTTT. Encoded protein: CASMGRTEAFF.